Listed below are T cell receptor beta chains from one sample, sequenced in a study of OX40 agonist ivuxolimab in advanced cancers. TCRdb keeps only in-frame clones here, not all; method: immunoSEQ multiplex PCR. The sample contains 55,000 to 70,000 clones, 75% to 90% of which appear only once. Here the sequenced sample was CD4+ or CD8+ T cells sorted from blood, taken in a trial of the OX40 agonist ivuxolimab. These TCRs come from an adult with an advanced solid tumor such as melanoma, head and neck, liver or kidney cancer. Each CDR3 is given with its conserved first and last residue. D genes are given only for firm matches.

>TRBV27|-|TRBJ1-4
CASSSLGGEKLFF
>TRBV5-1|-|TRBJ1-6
CASSDGGSYNSPLHF
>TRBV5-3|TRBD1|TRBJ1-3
CARSLNRGGNTIYF
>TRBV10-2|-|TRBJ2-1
CASSEAGFNEQFF
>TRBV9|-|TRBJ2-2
CASSIAGVPGELFF
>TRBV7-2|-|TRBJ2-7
CASSPYGEQYF
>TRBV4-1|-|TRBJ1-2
CASSQVRRYGGYTF
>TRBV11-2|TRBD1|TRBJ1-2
CASSPRQGPTGGYTF
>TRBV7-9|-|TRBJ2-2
CASSLSRTGELFF
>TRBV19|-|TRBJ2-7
CASSIEAGNAYEQYF
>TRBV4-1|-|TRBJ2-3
CASSQVWAGSTDTQYF
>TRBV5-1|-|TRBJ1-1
CASSPWEENTEAFF
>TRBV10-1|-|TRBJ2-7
CASSFGSPGYEQYF
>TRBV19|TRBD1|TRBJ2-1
CASSARQGALGAEQFF
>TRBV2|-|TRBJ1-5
CASSLLGDNQPQHF
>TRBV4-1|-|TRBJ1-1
CASSPRRGGGNTEAFF
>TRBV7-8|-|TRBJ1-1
CASFLGRVATEAFF
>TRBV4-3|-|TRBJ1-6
CASSQDAGSYNSPLHF
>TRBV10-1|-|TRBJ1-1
CASSGPPGHHTEAFF
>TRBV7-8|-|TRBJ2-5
CASSLDRGGSETQYF
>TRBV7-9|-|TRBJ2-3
CASSLAGGSSTDTQYF
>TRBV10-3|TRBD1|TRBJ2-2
CASNSGTAKYTGELFF
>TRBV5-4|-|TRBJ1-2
CASSPDSNSGYTF
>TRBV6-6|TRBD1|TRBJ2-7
CASSRGTGEYEQYF
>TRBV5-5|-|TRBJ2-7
CASSKDRTPGGYEQYF
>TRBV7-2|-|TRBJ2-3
CASSLVGPGGSTDTQYF
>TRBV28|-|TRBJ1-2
CASSSLTVNYGYTF
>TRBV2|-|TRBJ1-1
CASSVTDSMNTEAFF
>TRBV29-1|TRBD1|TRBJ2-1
CSVEGKGQPSYNEQFF
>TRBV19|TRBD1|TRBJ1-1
CASQGQGDTEAFF